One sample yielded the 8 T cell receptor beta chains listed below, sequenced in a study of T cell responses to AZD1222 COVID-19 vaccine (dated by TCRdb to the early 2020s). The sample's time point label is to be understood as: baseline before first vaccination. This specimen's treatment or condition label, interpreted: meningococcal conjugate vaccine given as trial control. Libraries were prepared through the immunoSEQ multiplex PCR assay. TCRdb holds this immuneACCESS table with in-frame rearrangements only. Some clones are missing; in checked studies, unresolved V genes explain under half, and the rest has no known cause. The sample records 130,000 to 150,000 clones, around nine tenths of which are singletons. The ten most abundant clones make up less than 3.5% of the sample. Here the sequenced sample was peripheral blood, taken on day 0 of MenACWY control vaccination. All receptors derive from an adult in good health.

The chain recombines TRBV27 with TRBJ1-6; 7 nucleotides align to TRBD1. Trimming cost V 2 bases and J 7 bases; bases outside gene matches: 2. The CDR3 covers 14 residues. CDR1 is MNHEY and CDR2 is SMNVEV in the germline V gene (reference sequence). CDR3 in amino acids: CASSLRGLNSPLHF. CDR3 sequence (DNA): TGTGCCAGCAGTTTAAGGGGGCTAAATTCACCCCTCCACTTT.

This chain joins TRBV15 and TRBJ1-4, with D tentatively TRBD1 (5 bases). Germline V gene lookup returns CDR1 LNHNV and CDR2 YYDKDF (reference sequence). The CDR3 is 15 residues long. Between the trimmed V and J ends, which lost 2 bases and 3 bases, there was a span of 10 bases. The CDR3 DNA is TGTGCCACCAGCAGACAGCCGACAGCTAATGAAAAACTGTTTTTT. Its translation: CATSRQPTANEKLFF.

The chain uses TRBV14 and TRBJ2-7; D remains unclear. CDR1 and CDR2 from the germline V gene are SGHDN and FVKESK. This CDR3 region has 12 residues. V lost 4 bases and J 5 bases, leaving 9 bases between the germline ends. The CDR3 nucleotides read TGTGCCAGCAGCCCTTACTCGAACGAGCAGTACTTC. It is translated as CASSPYSNEQYF.

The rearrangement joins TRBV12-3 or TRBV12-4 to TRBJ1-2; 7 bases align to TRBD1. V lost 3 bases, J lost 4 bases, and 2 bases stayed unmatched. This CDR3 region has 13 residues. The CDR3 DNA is TGTGCCAGCAGTTTTGCAGGGGGCTATGGCTACACCTTC. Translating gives CASSFAGGYGYTF.

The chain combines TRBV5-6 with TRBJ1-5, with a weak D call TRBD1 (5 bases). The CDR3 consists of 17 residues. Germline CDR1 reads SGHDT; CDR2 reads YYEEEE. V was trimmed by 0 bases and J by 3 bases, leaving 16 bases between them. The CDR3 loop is CASSLETGRGNNQPQHF. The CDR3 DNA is TGTGCCAGCAGCTTGGAAACGGGGCGCGGGAACAATCAGCCCCAGCATTTT.

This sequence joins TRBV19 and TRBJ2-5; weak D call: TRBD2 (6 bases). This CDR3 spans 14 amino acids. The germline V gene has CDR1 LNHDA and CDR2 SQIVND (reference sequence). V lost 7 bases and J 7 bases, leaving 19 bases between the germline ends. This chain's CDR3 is CASMGGGQDRTQYF. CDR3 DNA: TGTGCCAGTATGGGGGGTGGGCAGGACCGGACCCAGTACTTC.

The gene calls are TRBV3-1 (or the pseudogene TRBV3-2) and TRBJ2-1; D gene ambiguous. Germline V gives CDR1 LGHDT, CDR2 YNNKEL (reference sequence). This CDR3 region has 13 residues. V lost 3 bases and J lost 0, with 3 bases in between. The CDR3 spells CASSQNSYNEQFF. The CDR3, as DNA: TGTGCCAGCAGCCAGAACTCCTACAATGAGCAGTTCTTC.

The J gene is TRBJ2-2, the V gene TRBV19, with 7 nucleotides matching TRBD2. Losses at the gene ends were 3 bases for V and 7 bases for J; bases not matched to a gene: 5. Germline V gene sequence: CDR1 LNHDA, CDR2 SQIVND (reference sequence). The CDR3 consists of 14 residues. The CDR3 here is CASSIFGGNGELFF. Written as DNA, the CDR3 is TGTGCCAGTAGTATTTTCGGGGGGAACGGGGAGCTGTTTTTT. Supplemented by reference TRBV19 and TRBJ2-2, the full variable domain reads DGGITQSPKYLFRKEGQNVTLSCEQNLNHDAMYWYRQDPGQGLRLIYYSQIVNDFQKGDIAEGYSVSREKKESFPLTVTSAQKNPTAFYLCASSIFGGNGELFFGEGSRLTVL.